This T cell receptor beta chain was captured in a study of blood T cell repertoires in COVID-19. The overall study: From the United States, Italy and Spain came samples of acute and convalescent COVID-19. T cells, B-cell-depleted T cells, or PBMCs provided the cDNA or gDNA that served as material.

With V trimmed by 4 bases and J by 5 bases, 7 bases remained unmatched. The CDR3 length is 15 residues. The germline V gene encodes CDR1 MDHEN and CDR2 SYDVKM. Per the original data handling: Estimation of nucleated cell counts relied on the amplification of reference gene primers. Measured with immunoSEQ multiplex PCR; TCRdb has only the in-frame clones, and not every one. Clonal size and the V and J genes are those of that table, whereas D and trimming came from the DNA. The data contain roughly 250,000 clones, 84% of them singletons. This rearrangement joins TRBV28 to TRBJ2-3; 9 bases map to TRBD1. The TCR originated in a man aged 45-65 years with active or convalescent COVID-19. The source material was peripheral blood. The chain's CDR3 is CASSSPGQGKDTQYF. The CDR3 coding sequence is TGTGCCAGCAGTTCACCGGGACAGGGTAAAGATACGCAGTATTTT.